Listed here is a single TCR beta chain. These data are taken from a study of identical twins. Template switching added a universal primer binding site, and final cDNA carried unique molecular identifiers. Via MiXCR, TCRdb re-called the 5' RACE reads, giving one row per CDR3 protein. The repertoire holds 650,000 to 750,000 distinct CDR3 sequences, with 20% to 25% as singletons. A further study also used this sample, focusing on T cells expressing NK-cell markers. According to that study: HCMV seropositivity characterized seven of the eight sequenced donors, and seronegativity one. Sorting of alpha-beta TCR T cells alone was achieved in several experiments with an anti-gamma-delta TCR antibody. Evidence did not settle whether expanded NKG2C+ T cell clones targeted HCMV.

The source of this sequence is a woman aged 18-29 years in good health. Sequencing used PBMCs.

The CDR3 region is CASSVGGQIDKNIQYF. Written as DNA, the CDR3 is TGTGCCAGCAGCGTAGGGGGACAGATAGACAAAAACATTCAGTACTTC. The chain couples TRBV9 to TRBJ2-4, with TRBD1 identical over 7 bases. The CDR3 contains 16 residues. With 0 bases clipped from V and 3 bases from J, the junction kept 6 bases outside the gene matches. The germline CDR1 and CDR2 sequences are SGDLS and YYNGEE.